The 7 T cell receptor beta chains below all came from one sample that was sequenced in a study of cytomegalovirus exposure and HLA in healthy donors. Primers for the PCR totalled 60 Vbeta and 13 Jbeta. Method: immunoSEQ multiplex PCR; TCRdb's copy keeps in-frame clones and lacks some. The data hold about 150,000 clones, with approximately 10% observed a single time. Specimen: PBMCs. These receptors originate from a woman aged 40 to 50 in good health and CMV-seropositive.

The table lists this clone with a few counts. The J gene is TRBJ2-7, the V gene TRBV10-3; perhaps TRBD2 as D (6 bases). The CDR3 contains 15 residues. Trimming removed 3 bases at V and 2 bases at J, with 14 bases between. Germline V gene data show CDR1 as ENHRY and CDR2 as SYGVKD. The CDR3 spells CAISDIAESTYEQYF. DNA of the CDR3: TGTGCCATCAGTGATATAGCGGAAAGTACCTACGAGCAGTACTTC.

The rearrangement joins TRBV5-5 to TRBJ1-4; 9 nucleotides line up with TRBD1. V shed 0 bases and J 5 bases; nucleotides not matched to a gene: 2. The CDR3 runs to 15 residues. From germline, CDR1 is SGHKS and CDR2 YYEKEE (reference sequence). The CDR3 sequence: CASSLDGQGNEKLFF. CDR3 nucleotide sequence: TGTGCCAGCAGCTTGGATGGACAGGGGAATGAAAAACTGTTTTTT.

This clone was observed a few times. This chain connects TRBV2 to TRBJ1-2; 7 bases align to TRBD1. Germline CDR1 and CDR2: SNHLY and FYNNEI. This CDR3 has 14 residues. The V gene end was trimmed by 4 bases and the J gene end by 4 bases; junction bases not matched to a gene: 6. CDR3 loop: CASSVTGSVYGYTF. CDR3 coding DNA: TGTGCCAGCAGTGTGACAGGGAGCGTCTATGGCTACACCTTC.

This clone was found a few times. This sequence joins TRBV9 and TRBJ2-6, with 7 nucleotides matching TRBD2. V lost 6 bases and J lost 2; bases outside the gene matches: 8. Germline CDR1 SGDLS, CDR2 YYNGEE. The CDR3 covers 16 residues. This CDR3 is CASMGGGPPGANVLTF. CDR3 nucleotides: TGTGCCAGCATGGGGGGAGGGCCGCCTGGGGCCAACGTCCTGACTTTC.

The V and J genes are TRBV6-6 and TRBJ1-1; 9 bases are shared with TRBD1. Per germline, CDR1 MNHNY and CDR2 SVGAGI (reference sequence). V shed 2 bases, J shed 4 bases, and the junction held 5 bases outside the gene matches. This CDR3 has 15 residues. The CDR3 here is CASSYPRTGATEAFF. Here the CDR3 DNA reads TGTGCCAGCAGTTACCCTCGGACAGGGGCCACTGAAGCTTTCTTT.

This sequence joins TRBV5-4 and TRBJ1-1, with 12 bases identical to TRBD1. This CDR3 has 15 residues. Losses at the gene ends were 0 bases for V and 11 bases for J; bases not matched to a gene: 8. Germline CDR1 SGHNT, CDR2 YYREEE (reference sequence). DNA for the CDR3: TGTGCCAGCAGCTTGGAACGGGACAGGGGGCGAGTGGCTTTCTTT. Its translation is CASSLERDRGRVAFF.

In this sample, this clone turned up a few times. One end of the junction fails to match germline, which may point to a read error. The J gene is TRBJ1-2, the V gene TRBV7-9, with TRBD1 matching over 10 bases. Germline V gene sequence: CDR1 SEHNR, CDR2 FQNEAQ (reference sequence). The CDR3 is made up of 13 amino acids. The CDR3: CASTPMGTGVLFF. In DNA form, the CDR3 reads TGTGCCAGCACCCCCATGGGGACAGGGGTCTTATTCTTC.